This T cell receptor beta chain was captured in a study of beta chain features in type 1 diabetes (dated by TCRdb to the late 2010s). Background for the entire study: Patients and healthy donors did not differ in mean age, gender distribution, total cell number or subset yield. A total of approximately 110,000,000 sorted cells were examined across all samples, and a strong correlation was observed between cell number per subset and RNA yield. In the study, TCRB repertoires of sorted circulating CD4+ T cell subsets from recently diagnosed type 1 diabetes patients were compared with those of matched healthy donors. Whereas all 28 donors provided naive and central memory subsets, regulatory and stem cell-like memory subsets were isolated from just 8 patients and about 8 healthy donors.

On the study overall, not on this receptor specifically: At VDJ recombination sites, type 1 diabetes patients had fewer insertions and more deleted nucleotides, which implies abnormalities in thymic rearrangement. Type 1 diabetes patients showed a moderate but significant shortening of TCRB CDR3 length in all four CD4+ subsets. Naive, central memory and regulatory TCRB repertoires appeared to be more similar among patients than among healthy donors. Because cDNA was sequenced instead of genomic DNA, activated cells with high expression could be over-represented, although the groups did not differ in activation or CD3 levels. Because the HLA sub-analyses included only small numbers of individuals, any influence of HLA type on TCRB rearrangement was left unresolved. Shorter templates might be favored by PCR, yet because patient and control samples were amplified and corrected together, any such skew would affect both groups equally.

The entire amount of isolated RNA was reverse transcribed using the High Capacity cDNA Reverse Transcription Kit, so the sequenced TCRB transcripts were expressed ones. Deep immunoSEQ sequencing was performed on naive, central memory and regulatory T cell samples, with an average of roughly 3.6 million total reads per sample. Sorted cells were lysed in RLT buffer and RNA was extracted with DNase-treated RNeasy Micro or Mini kits, depending on cell number. To prevent cross-contamination, every cell subset was processed on its own, while patient and healthy donor samples were processed together. TCRB sequences were amplified from cDNA with the immunoSEQ multiplex PCR, producing 87-bp fragments spanning the CDR3 region. Sequencing of the amplicons was done on the Illumina HiSeq platform. The authors processed their data as follows. PCR bias was corrected computationally using synthetic template baselines, and reads within Hamming distance 2 were collapsed, with unmergeable singletons discarded. Reads were aligned to IMGT to assign V, D and J genes, CDR3 length, and insertions or deletions at six rearrangement sites. Within each subset, clonotype counts were normalized to sorted cell number, after which true diversity and Gini coefficients were computed with the tcR R package. The overlap coefficient, calculated on TCRB nucleotide sequences, was used to quantify repertoire sharing. As a proxy for the pre-selection repertoire, out-of-frame TCRB sequences from naive cells were analyzed. TCRdb mirrors the immuneACCESS table, restricted to in-frame sequences. Some clones are absent from its copies; in checked studies, under half trace to an unresolved V gene, and the reason for the others is unknown. V, J and clone size reflect that table, while D and trimming were determined from the DNA. Counted in this sample were 900,000 or so clones; about a sixth of them appeared once. 0.02% to 0.025% of the sample comes from the top ten.

Each donor gave one peripheral blood draw, averaging around 120 mL, which was collected into heparinised tubes. A BD FACSAria II was used to sort naive, central memory, regulatory and stem cell-like memory CD4+ T cells with a panel that included CD45RO, CCR7, CD25, CD127, CD95 and CD27. All sorted populations exceeded 95% purity. Right away, PBMCs were isolated by Lymphoprep density gradient centrifugation and were stained directly, with no culture step. To minimize batch effects, samples were stained and sorted in pairs, one healthy donor with one patient per experiment. This clone was recorded many times. This clone's antigen is unknown. The sample holds no much larger clone one base away, and base qualities are not on file. The CDR3, cysteine through phenylalanine, is 12 amino acids long. Only the CDR3 DNA stays, 36 bases, in frame from base 1. V sheds 0 bases and J sheds 4 bases, leaving 3 bases between their ends. According to the germline V gene (reference sequence), CDR1 reads SGHNT and CDR2 reads YYREEE.

This chain is built from TRBV5-4 and TRBJ2-3; the D gene assignment is ambiguous. Sequencing used naive CD4+ T cells from blood. The cell subset or site label, as the study defines it: true naive CD4+ T cells. This TCR was sampled from a woman aged 18-30 years in good health. The CDR3 region: CASSLVADTQYF. The nucleotide sequence is given as TGTGCCAGCAGCTTGGTCGCAGATACGCAGTATTTT.